The T cell receptor (beta chain) described here comes from a study of cytomegalovirus exposure and HLA in healthy donors. 60 Vbeta and 13 Jbeta primers were used in PCR. The assay was immunoSEQ multiplex PCR, and TCRdb's table has in-frame clones only and misses some. In the table there are 110,000 to 150,000 clones, over 80% of which are singletons. V was clipped by 5 bases and J by 3 bases, with 10 bases between them. Germline V gene sequence: CDR1 MDHEN, CDR2 SYDVKM. CDR3 length equals 13 residues. This receptor was identified in a female donor in good health and CMV-seronegative. The sequenced sample consisted of PBMCs. V gene TRBV28 combines with J gene TRBJ1-2; D not resolved. The CDR3, as DNA: TGTGCCAGCAGTCCCTGGCTGGACTATGGCTACACCTTC. Protein sequence: CASSPWLDYGYTF.